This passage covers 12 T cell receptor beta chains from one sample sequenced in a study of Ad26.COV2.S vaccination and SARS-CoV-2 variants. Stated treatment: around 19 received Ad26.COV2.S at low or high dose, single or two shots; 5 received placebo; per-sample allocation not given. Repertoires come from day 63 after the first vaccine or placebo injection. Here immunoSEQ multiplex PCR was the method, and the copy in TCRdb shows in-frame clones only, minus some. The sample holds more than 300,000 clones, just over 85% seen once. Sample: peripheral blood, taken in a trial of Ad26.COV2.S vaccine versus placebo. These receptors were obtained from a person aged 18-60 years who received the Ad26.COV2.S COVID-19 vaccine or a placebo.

The CDR3 spells CASQKDSNTYEQYF. CDR3 nucleotide sequence: TGCGCCAGTCAGAAGGACAGTAATACCTACGAGCAGTACTTC. The chain uses TRBV5-1 and TRBJ2-7; weak D call: TRBD1 (6 bases). This CDR3 spans 14 amino acids. Germline-derived CDR1 and CDR2 are SGHRS and YFSETQ. The V end was cut by 8 bases, the J end by 2 bases, with 17 bases between.

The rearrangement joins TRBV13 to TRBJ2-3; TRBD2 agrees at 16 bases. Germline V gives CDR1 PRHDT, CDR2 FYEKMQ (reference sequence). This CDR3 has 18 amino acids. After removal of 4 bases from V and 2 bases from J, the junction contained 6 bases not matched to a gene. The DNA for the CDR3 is TGTGCCAGCAGCTCGGGACTAGCGGGGGGGGCTACCACAGATACGCAGTATTTT. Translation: CASSSGLAGGATTDTQYF.

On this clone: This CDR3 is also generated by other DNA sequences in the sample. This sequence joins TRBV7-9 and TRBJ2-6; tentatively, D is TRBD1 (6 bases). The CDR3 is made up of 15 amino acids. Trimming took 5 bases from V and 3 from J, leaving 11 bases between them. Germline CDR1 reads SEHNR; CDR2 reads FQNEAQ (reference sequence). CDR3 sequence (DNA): TGTGCCAGCAGCCCCACAGGGAATGGGGCCAACGTCCTGACTTTC. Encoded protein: CASSPTGNGANVLTF.

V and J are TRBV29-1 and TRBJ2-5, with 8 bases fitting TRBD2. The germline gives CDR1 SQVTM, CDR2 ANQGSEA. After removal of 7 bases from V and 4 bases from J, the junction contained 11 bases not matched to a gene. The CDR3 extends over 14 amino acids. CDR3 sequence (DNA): TGCAGCGCCCGGGGGGGAGGGGCGAGAGAGACCCAGTACTTC. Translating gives CSARGGGARETQYF.

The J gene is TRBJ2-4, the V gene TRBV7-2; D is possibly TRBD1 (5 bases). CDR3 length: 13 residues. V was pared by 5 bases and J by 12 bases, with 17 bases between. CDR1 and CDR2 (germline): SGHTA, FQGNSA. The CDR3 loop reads CASSPPLTAPQYF. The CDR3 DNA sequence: TGTGCCAGCAGCCCCCCGTTGACAGCACCTCAGTACTTC.

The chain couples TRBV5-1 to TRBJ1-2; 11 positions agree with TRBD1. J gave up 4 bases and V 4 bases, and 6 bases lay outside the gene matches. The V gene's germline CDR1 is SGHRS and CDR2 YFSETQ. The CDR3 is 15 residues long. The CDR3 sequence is CASSSGQGATYGYTF. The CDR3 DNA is TGCGCCAGCAGCAGCGGACAGGGGGCGACCTATGGCTACACCTTC. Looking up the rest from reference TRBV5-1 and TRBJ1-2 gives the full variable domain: KAGVTQTPRYLIKTRGQQVTLSCSPISGHRSVSWYQQTPGQGLQFLFEYFSETQRNKGNFPGRFSGRQFSNSRSEMNVSTLELGDSALYLCASSSGQGATYGYTFGSGTRLTVV.

CDR3: CASSLAVKGHTEAFF. The CDR3, as DNA: TGTGCCAGCAGCTTGGCAGTAAAGGGCCACACTGAAGCTTTCTTT. V is TRBV5-8 and J is TRBJ1-1, with D uncertain. Germline values: CDR1 SGHTS, CDR2 YDEGEE. V lost 0 bases, J lost 3 bases, and 12 bases lay in between. The CDR3 length is 15 residues.

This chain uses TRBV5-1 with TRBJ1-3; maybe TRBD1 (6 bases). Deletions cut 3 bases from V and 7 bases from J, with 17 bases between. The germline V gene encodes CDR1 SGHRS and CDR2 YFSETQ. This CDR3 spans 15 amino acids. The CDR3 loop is CASSSSSGGWNTIYF. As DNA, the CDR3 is TGCGCCAGCAGCTCAAGTTCGGGGGGCTGGAACACCATATATTTT.

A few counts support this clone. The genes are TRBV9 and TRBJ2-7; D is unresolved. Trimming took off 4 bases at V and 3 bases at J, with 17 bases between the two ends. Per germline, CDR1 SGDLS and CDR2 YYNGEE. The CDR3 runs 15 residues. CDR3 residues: CASSPSSGFYYEQYF. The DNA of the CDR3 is TGTGCCAGCAGCCCGTCGTCCGGGTTCTACTACGAGCAGTACTTC. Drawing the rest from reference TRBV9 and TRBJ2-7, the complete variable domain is DSGVTQTPKHLITATGQRVTLRCSPRSGDLSVYWYQQSLDQGLQFLIQYYNGEERAKGNILERFSAQQFPDLHSELNLSSLELGDSALYFCASSPSSGFYYEQYFGPGTRLTVT.

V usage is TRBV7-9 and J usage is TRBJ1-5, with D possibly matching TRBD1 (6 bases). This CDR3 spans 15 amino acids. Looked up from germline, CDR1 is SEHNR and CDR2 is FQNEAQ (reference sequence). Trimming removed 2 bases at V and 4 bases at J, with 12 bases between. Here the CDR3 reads CASSLTGQRNQPQHF. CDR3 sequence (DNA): TGTGCCAGCAGCTTAACAGGACAGAGAAATCAGCCCCAGCATTTT.

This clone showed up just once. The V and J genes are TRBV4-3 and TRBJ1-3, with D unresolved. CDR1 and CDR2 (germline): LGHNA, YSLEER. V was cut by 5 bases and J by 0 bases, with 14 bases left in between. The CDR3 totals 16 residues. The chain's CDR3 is CASSDLGTLSGNTIYF. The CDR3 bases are TGCGCCAGCAGCGACCTTGGCACTCTCTCTGGAAACACCATATATTTT.

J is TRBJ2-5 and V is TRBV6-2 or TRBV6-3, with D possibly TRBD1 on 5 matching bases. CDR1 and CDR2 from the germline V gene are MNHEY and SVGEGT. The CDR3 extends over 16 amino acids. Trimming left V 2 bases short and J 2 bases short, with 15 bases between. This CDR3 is CASSYTSVPGQETQYF. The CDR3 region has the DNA TGTGCCAGCAGTTACACCTCAGTCCCAGGGCAAGAGACCCAGTACTTC.